What follows are 10 T cell receptor beta chains derived from one specimen sequenced in a study of response to subunit inactivated influenza vaccine. TCRdb used MiXCR to reprocess the RT-PCR reads, holding one entry per CDR3 protein. In the table there are 800,000 to 1,000,000 distinct CDR3 sequences, about 20% of which are singletons. The source material was PBMCs from blood, sampled roughly 5 days after vaccination. The receptors shown here come from a man aged 50 to 60 who received an inactivated influenza vaccine.

This clonotype showed up just a few times. The chain combines TRBV14 with TRBJ1-1, with 8 bases identical to TRBD1. V dropped 4 bases and J dropped 5; count of bases not matched to a gene: 6. Germline V gives CDR1 SGHDN, CDR2 FVKESK. There are 14 residues in the CDR3. CDR3 amino acids: CASSRQTGVTEAFF. The DNA for the CDR3 is TGTGCCAGCAGCCGACAGACAGGGGTGACTGAAGCTTTCTTT.

In its sample, this clonotype was seen a few times. This chain's CDR3 is CSVEIPTSYEQYF. The CDR3 DNA follows: TGCAGCGTTGAAATCCCGACCTCCTACGAGCAGTACTTC. The chain joins TRBV29-1 to TRBJ2-7; D gene uncertain. Germline V gives CDR1 SQVTM, CDR2 ANQGSEA. The CDR3 spans 13 residues. V was cut by 2 bases and J by 0 bases, with 8 bases left in between.

The rearrangement uses TRBV6-5 and TRBJ2-2; 8 bases fit TRBD2. V was clipped by 4 bases and J by 5 bases; unmatched bases: 12. Germline CDR1 and CDR2: MNHEY and SVGAGI. There are 17 residues in the CDR3. CDR3 loop: CASSSPLLAGRTGELFF. The DNA for the CDR3 is TGTGCCAGCAGTTCCCCCCTGTTAGCGGGACGTACCGGGGAGCTGTTTTTT.

This sequence joins TRBV11-2 and TRBJ2-5; 9 nucleotides match TRBD2. V lost 4 bases, J lost 7 bases, and 10 bases stayed unmatched. The CDR3 runs 15 residues. Per the germline V gene, CDR1 is SGHAT and CDR2 is FQNNGV. The CDR3 here is CASSWGLATLGTQYF. CDR3 DNA sequence: TGTGCCAGCAGCTGGGGACTAGCAACCCTGGGGACCCAGTACTTC.

The chain joins TRBV15 to TRBJ2-1, with a tentative D call TRBD2 (6 bases). Germline V gene sequence: CDR1 LNHNV, CDR2 YYDKDF (reference sequence). The germline V and J ends were trimmed by 8 bases and 7 bases, with 21 bases remaining between them. This CDR3 has 15 amino acids. In DNA, the CDR3 is TGTGCCACCGGCCTGGGGCGGGAACTACTAAATGAGCAGTTCTTC. Translation gives CATGLGRELLNEQFF.

The sample holds many counts of this clonotype. J is TRBJ2-5 and V is TRBV5-1, with 7 bases fitting TRBD2. Germline V lookup: CDR1 SGHRS, CDR2 YFSETQ. With 3 bases clipped from V and 2 bases from J, the junction kept 7 bases outside the gene matches. This CDR3 spans 15 amino acids. The CDR3, as DNA: TGCGCCAGCAGCTCGGGACGCGGGGGACAAGAGACCCAGTACTTC. Its protein product is CASSSGRGGQETQYF.

The rearrangement uses TRBV5-6 and TRBJ2-6; TRBD1 matches 7 bases. Trimming at V came to 3 bases and at J to 0 bases, leaving 18 bases not matched to a gene. CDR1 is SGHDT, CDR2 YYEEEE, per germline. This CDR3 region has 21 residues. The CDR3 loop reads CASSSTGTATTAISGANVLTF. DNA for the CDR3: TGTGCCAGCAGCTCCACAGGGACAGCGACTACCGCTATCTCTGGGGCCAACGTCCTGACTTTC.

This clonotype showed up many times. The chain employs TRBV4-3 and TRBJ2-2, with D perhaps being TRBD1 or TRBD2 (5 bases each). This CDR3 has 14 residues. Germline V lookup: CDR1 LGHNA, CDR2 YSLEER. Trimming cost V 1 base and J 6 bases, with 9 bases left between them. The CDR3 DNA reads as TGCGCCAGCAGCCAAGCGGTGGGGGCCGGGGAGCTGTTTTTT. Protein: CASSQAVGAGELFF.

The gene calls are TRBV4-2 and TRBJ1-6, with D possibly TRBD1 on 6 matching bases. The CDR3 totals 16 residues. Germline lookup yields CDR1 LGHNA and CDR2 YNFKEQ. The V end lost 0 bases, the J end lost 7 bases, and 13 bases lay between the germline ends. The CDR3 is CASSQDPGQLNSPLHF. For the CDR3, the DNA is TGTGCCAGCAGCCAAGACCCCGGACAGCTAAATTCACCCCTCCACTTT.

The rearrangement joins TRBV20-1 to TRBJ2-1; 9 bases are a match to TRBD2. The CDR3 loop spans 18 amino acids. V lost 0 bases and J lost 3; bases outside the gene matches: 12. Germline CDR1 and CDR2: DFQATT and SNEGSKA (reference sequence). The chain's CDR3 is CSARDTTRLAVNYNEQFF. As DNA, the CDR3 is TGCAGTGCTAGAGATACAACCAGACTAGCGGTAAACTACAATGAGCAGTTCTTC.